These 4 T cell receptor beta chains were sequenced from one sample in a study of human T cells and chemical hapten exposure. Time point given: patch test 2, 6 weeks after DPC sensitization. This sample's treatment: therapeutic diphenylcyclopropenone sensitization with weekly scalp DPC. TCRdb reprocessed the RACE reads with MiXCR, giving one entry per CDR3 protein. In the table there are about 380,000 distinct CDR3 sequences, over 6% of which are singletons. The specimen was whole blood, collected in connection with sensitization to the hapten diphenylcyclopropenone (DPC). The receptors shown here come from a woman younger than 30 with alopecia areata. Some clones in this sample may be carry-over from other donors' samples.

This clonotype was observed many times. This chain connects TRBV12-3 or TRBV12-4 to TRBJ2-2, with TRBD1 identical over 8 bases. Germline trimming cut 5 bases from V and 3 bases from J; bases unmatched to any gene: 11. This CDR3 contains 17 residues. The CDR3: CASSLSQGAPDTGELFF. The CDR3 DNA sequence: TGTGCCAGCAGTCTCTCTCAGGGGGCTCCGGACACCGGGGAGCTGTTTTTT.

This clonotype was detected ten times or more. This chain uses TRBV28 with TRBJ2-7; perhaps TRBD2 as D (5 bases). This CDR3 spans 14 amino acids. V lost 5 bases, J lost 3 bases, and 14 bases lay in between. Germline CDR1 and CDR2: MDHEN and SYDVKM. The CDR3 protein is CASSLTGVLYEQYF. CDR3 coding DNA: TGTGCCAGCAGTCTGACCGGGGTTCTCTACGAGCAGTACTTC. Using reference TRBV28 and TRBJ2-7 for the parts outside the CDR3, the full variable domain is DVKVTQSSRYLVKRTGEKVFLECVQDMDHENMFWYRQDPGLGLRLIYFSYDVKMKEKGDIPEGYSVSREKKERFSLILESASTNQTSMYLCASSLTGVLYEQYFGPGTRLTVT.

This clonotype showed up many times. V is TRBV25-1 and J is TRBJ2-7, with no clear D. The CDR3 contains 13 residues. Germline V gives CDR1 MGHDK, CDR2 SYGVNS. V lost 3 bases and J lost 1, with 7 bases in between. CDR3 region: CASSDDISYEQYF. As DNA, the CDR3 is TGTGCCAGCAGTGATGATATTTCCTACGAGCAGTACTTC.

The chain recombines TRBV29-1 with TRBJ1-1, with 8 bases that match TRBD1. V lost 8 bases, J lost 1 base, and 15 bases stayed unmatched. Germline-derived CDR1 and CDR2 are SQVTM and ANQGSEA. The CDR3 length is 16 residues. The CDR3 reads CSPLGIGGTGNTEAFF. The CDR3 DNA follows: TGCAGCCCCCTTGGGATCGGGGGGACAGGGAACACTGAAGCTTTCTTT. Variable domain in full (rest from reference TRBV29-1 and TRBJ1-1): SAVISQKPSRDICQRGTSLTIQCQVDSQVTMMFWYRQQPGQSLTLIATANQGSEATYESGFVIDKFPISRPNLTFSTLTVSNMSPEDSSIYLCSPLGIGGTGNTEAFFGQGTRLTVV.